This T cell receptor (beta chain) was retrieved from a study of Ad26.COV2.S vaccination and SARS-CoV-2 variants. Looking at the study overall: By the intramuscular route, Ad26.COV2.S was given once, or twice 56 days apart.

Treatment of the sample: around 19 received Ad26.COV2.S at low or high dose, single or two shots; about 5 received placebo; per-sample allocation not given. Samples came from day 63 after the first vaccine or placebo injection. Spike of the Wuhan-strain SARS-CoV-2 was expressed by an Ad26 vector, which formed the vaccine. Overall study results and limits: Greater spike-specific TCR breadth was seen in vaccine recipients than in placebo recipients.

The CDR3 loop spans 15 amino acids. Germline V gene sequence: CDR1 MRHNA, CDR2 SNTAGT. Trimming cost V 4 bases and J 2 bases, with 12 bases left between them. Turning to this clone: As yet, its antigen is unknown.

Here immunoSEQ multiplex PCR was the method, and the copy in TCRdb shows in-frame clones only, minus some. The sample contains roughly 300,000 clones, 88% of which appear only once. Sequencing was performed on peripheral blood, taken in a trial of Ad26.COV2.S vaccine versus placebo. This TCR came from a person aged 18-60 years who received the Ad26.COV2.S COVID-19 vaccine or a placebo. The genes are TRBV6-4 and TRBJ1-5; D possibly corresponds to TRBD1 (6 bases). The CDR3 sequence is CASSVRGDGNQPQHF. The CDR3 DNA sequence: TGTGCCAGCAGTGTAAGGGGGGATGGCAATCAGCCCCAGCATTTT.